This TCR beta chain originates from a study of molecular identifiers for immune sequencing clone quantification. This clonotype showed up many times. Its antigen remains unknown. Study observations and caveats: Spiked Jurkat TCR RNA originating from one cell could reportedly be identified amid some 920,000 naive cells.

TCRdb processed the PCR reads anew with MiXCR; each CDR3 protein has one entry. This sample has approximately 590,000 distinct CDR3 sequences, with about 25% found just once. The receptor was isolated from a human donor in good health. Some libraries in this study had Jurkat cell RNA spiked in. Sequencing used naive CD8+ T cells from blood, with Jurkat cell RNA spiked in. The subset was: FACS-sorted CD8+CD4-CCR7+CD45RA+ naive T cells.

The CDR3: CACLEGYTEAFF. The CDR3 nucleotides are TGTGCCTGCTTAGAGGGTTACACTGAAGCTTTCTTT. J is TRBJ1-1 and V is TRBV2, with D unresolved. V gave up 11 bases and J gave up 3 bases, with 13 bases separating them. The CDR3 has 12 residues. Germline CDR1 reads SNHLY; CDR2 reads FYNNEI.